These 13 T cell receptor beta chains share one sample of origin, sequenced in a study of control samples from healthy donors and cancer patients (dated by TCRdb to the early 2020s). Libraries were prepared through the immunoSEQ multiplex PCR assay. The table was pulled from immuneACCESS by TCRdb, which kept in-frame rearrangements only. Such tables lose some clones; where checked, under half of the loss comes from unresolved V genes, and the rest has no known cause. The sample table contains 100,000 to 150,000 clones; only one count was recorded for roughly 90% of them. Less than 7% of the sample comes from the top ten. The sequencing sample was made of blood. These receptors came from a man aged 18 to 30 in good health.

This clone was recorded once. V is TRBV9 and J is TRBJ1-2, with 7 bases identical to TRBD1. Germline loops: CDR1 SGDLS, CDR2 YYNGEE. The CDR3 contains 15 residues. The ends lost 0 bases at V and 3 bases at J; junction bases unmatched: 5. CDR3 sequence: CASSVVPGGDYGYTF. The CDR3 DNA follows: TGTGCCAGCAGCGTAGTTCCAGGGGGGGACTATGGCTACACCTTC. The variable domain in full, with the rest retrieved from reference TRBV9 and TRBJ1-2, is DSGVTQTPKHLITATGQRVTLRCSPRSGDLSVYWYQQSLDQGLQFLIQYYNGEERAKGNILERFSAQQFPDLHSELNLSSLELGDSALYFCASSVVPGGDYGYTFGSGTRLTVV.

The chain employs TRBV5-4 and TRBJ1-2, with D unclear. The CDR3 length is 14 residues. V was clipped by 0 bases and J by 3 bases, with 9 bases between them. Germline assignment: CDR1 SGHNT and CDR2 YYREEE (reference sequence). This chain's CDR3 is CASSLEGRHYGYTF. The CDR3, as DNA: TGTGCCAGCAGCTTGGAAGGCAGACACTATGGCTACACCTTC.

This chain's CDR3 is CASSQGHTGYTF. As DNA, the CDR3 is TGTGCCAGCAGCCAAGGGCATACGGGCTACACCTTC. The chain recombines TRBV3-1 (or the pseudogene TRBV3-2) with TRBJ1-2; D ambiguous. Germline V CDR1 and CDR2: LGHDT, YNNKEL (reference sequence). The CDR3 is 12 residues long. The V gene lost 1 base and the J gene lost 8 bases, with 8 bases spanning the gap.

V gene TRBV9 combines with J gene TRBJ2-3, with 8 bases aligning to TRBD2. The CDR3 has 17 amino acids. Germline values: CDR1 SGDLS, CDR2 YYNGEE. V dropped 3 bases and J dropped 1; count of bases not matched to a gene: 10. The CDR3 loop reads CASSASGGSWGTDTQYF. The CDR3 DNA reads as TGTGCCAGCAGCGCGAGCGGGGGATCGTGGGGCACAGATACGCAGTATTTT.

The chain is built from TRBV9 and TRBJ2-2; D possibly corresponds to TRBD1 (5 bases). This CDR3 contains 14 residues. CDR1 and CDR2 from the germline V gene are SGDLS and YYNGEE. The V gene lost 3 bases and the J gene lost 1 base, with 7 bases spanning the gap. The CDR3: CASSGGQNTGELFF. CDR3 coding DNA: TGTGCCAGCAGCGGAGGACAGAACACCGGGGAGCTGTTTTTT.

The rearrangement uses TRBV7-2 and TRBJ2-5; the match to TRBD1 covers 7 bases. The germline V gene encodes CDR1 SGHTA and CDR2 FQGNSA. The trim removed 5 bases at V and 7 bases at J, leaving 7 bases unmatched. The CDR3 loop spans 13 amino acids. Here the CDR3 DNA reads TGTGCCAGCAGCCTAGACAGGGTGGGGACCCAGTACTTC. It specifies CASSLDRVGTQYF.

This chain connects TRBV7-9 to TRBJ2-7, with 8 bases aligning to TRBD1. Per the germline V gene, CDR1 is SEHNR and CDR2 is FQNEAQ (reference sequence). Trimming at V came to 7 bases and at J to 0 bases, leaving 11 bases not matched to a gene. The CDR3 runs 16 residues. Written as DNA, the CDR3 is TGTGCCAGCACCGACACCCGACAGGGGAGCTCCTACGAGCAGTACTTC. It codes for CASTDTRQGSSYEQYF. Filled out from reference TRBV7-9 and TRBJ2-7, the complete variable domain reads DTGVSQNPRHKITKRGQNVTFRCDPISEHNRLYWYRQTLGQGPEFLTYFQNEAQLEKSRLLSDRFSAERPKGSFSTLEIQRTEQGDSAMYLCASTDTRQGSSYEQYFGPGTRLTVT.

The rearrangement links TRBV15 to TRBJ1-2; 7 bases line up with TRBD1. From germline, CDR1 is LNHNV and CDR2 YYDKDF (reference sequence). The ends lost 0 bases at V and 2 bases at J; junction bases unmatched: 9. This CDR3 comprises 17 residues. Here the CDR3 reads CATSREGGTAANYGYTF. The CDR3 nucleotides read TGTGCCACCAGCAGAGAAGGAGGGACAGCCGCCAACTATGGCTACACCTTC.

The genes are TRBV6-5 and TRBJ1-2; no clear D gene. CDR1 and CDR2 (germline): MNHEY, SVGAGI. Trimming removed 5 bases from V and 4 bases from J, with 5 bases in between. The CDR3 runs to 11 residues. CDR3 region: CASSLRYGYTF. The CDR3 DNA sequence: TGTGCCAGCAGTCTTCGCTATGGCTACACCTTC.

The V and J genes are TRBV2 and TRBJ1-1; D remains unclear. The CDR3 totals 12 residues. CDR1 is SNHLY, CDR2 FYNNEI, per germline. The V and J ends lost 7 bases and 6 bases respectively, with 12 bases between them. CDR3 amino acids: CASKPGLAEAFF. The CDR3 bases are TGTGCCAGCAAACCCGGGTTGGCTGAAGCTTTCTTT. Looking up the rest from reference TRBV2 and TRBJ1-1 gives the full variable domain: EPEVTQTPSHQVTQMGQEVILRCVPISNHLYFYWYRQILGQKVEFLVSFYNNEISEKSEIFDDQFSVERPDGSNFTLKIRSTKLEDSAMYFCASKPGLAEAFFGQGTRLTVV.

This sequence joins TRBV7-9 and TRBJ1-3; D remains unclear. The CDR3 has 12 residues. Germline-derived CDR1 and CDR2 are SEHNR and FQNEAQ (reference sequence). The V and J ends lost 2 bases and 9 bases respectively, with 8 bases between them. The CDR3 is CASSLKSATIYF. Written as DNA, the CDR3 is TGTGCCAGCAGCTTAAAATCGGCCACCATATATTTT.

The chain joins TRBV18 to TRBJ1-3; tentative D call: TRBD1 (5 bases). The CDR3 covers 16 residues. Trimming pared 2 bases from V and 0 bases from J, leaving 11 bases between. From germline, CDR1 is KGHSH and CDR2 LQKENI. The CDR3 DNA follows: TGTGCCAGCTCACCATTGACAGCTCGCTCTGGAAACACCATATATTTT. Translation: CASSPLTARSGNTIYF.

In regard to this clone: Other DNA sequences of this sample code for an identical CDR3. The chain links TRBV27 to TRBJ2-7; 9 nucleotides agree with TRBD2. After removal of 3 bases from V and 0 bases from J, the junction contained 3 bases not matched to a gene. This CDR3 region has 15 residues. Germline lookup yields CDR1 MNHEY and CDR2 SMNVEV (reference sequence). The CDR3 spells CASSLLAGTSYEQYF. The DNA of the CDR3 is TGTGCCAGCAGTTTGCTAGCGGGGACCTCCTACGAGCAGTACTTC.